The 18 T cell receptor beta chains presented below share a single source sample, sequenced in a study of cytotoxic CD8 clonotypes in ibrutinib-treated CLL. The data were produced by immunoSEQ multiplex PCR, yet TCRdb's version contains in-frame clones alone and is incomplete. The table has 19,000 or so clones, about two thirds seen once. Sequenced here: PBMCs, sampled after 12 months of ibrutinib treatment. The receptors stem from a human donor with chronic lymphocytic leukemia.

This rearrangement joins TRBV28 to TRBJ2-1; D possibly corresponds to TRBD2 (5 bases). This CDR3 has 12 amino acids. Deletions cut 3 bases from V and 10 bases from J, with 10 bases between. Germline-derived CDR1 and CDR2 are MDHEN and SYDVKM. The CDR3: CASSFLRAEQFF. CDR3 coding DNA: TGTGCCAGCAGTTTTTTGCGGGCCGAGCAGTTCTTC.

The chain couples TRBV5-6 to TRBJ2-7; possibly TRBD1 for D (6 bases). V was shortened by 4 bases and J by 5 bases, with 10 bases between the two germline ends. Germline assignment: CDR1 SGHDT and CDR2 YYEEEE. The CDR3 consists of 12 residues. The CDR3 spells CASSPQGNEQYF. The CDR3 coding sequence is TGTGCCAGCAGCCCACAGGGTAACGAGCAGTACTTC.

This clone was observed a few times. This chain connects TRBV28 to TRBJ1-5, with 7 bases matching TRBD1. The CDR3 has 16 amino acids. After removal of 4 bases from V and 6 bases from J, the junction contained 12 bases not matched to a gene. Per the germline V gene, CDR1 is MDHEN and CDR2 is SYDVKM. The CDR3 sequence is CASSSLQGQHSQPQHF. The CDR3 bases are TGTGCCAGCAGTTCCTTACAGGGGCAGCATAGTCAGCCCCAGCATTTT.

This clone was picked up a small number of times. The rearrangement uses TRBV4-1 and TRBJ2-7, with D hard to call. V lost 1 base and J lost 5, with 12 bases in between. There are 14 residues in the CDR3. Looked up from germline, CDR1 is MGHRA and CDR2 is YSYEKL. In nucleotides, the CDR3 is TGCGCCAGCAGCCAAGGCATAGGTTTCAACGAGCAGTACTTC. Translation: CASSQGIGFNEQYF.

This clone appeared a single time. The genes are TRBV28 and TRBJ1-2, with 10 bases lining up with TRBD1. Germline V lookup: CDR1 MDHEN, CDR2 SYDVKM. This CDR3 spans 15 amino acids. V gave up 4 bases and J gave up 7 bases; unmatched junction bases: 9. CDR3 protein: CASSSGTGVLFGYTF. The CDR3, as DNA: TGTGCCAGCAGTTCGGGGACAGGGGTACTTTTTGGCTACACCTTC.

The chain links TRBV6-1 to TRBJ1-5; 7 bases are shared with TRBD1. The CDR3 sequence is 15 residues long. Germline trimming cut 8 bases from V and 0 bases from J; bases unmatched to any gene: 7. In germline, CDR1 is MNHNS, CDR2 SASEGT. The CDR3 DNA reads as TGTGCCAGCGGTACAGGGGACTATAGCAATCAGCCCCAGCATTTT. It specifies CASGTGDYSNQPQHF.

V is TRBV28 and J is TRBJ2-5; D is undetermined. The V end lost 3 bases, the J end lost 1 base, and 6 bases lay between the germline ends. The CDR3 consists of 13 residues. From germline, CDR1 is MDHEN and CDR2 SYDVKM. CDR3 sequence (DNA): TGTGCCAGCAGTTTGGTAGCCCAAGAGACCCAGTACTTC. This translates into CASSLVAQETQYF.

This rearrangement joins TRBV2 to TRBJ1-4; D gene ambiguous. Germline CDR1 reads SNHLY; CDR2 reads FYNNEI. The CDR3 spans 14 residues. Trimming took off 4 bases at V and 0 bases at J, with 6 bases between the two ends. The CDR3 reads CASSVYATNEKLFF. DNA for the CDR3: TGTGCCAGCAGTGTTTACGCAACTAATGAAAAACTGTTTTTT.

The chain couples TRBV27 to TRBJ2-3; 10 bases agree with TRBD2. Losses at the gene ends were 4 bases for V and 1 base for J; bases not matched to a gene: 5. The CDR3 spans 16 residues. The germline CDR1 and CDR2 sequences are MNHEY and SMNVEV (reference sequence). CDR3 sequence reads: CASSSAGTSGTDTQYF. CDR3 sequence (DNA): TGTGCCAGCAGTTCAGCCGGGACTAGCGGCACAGATACGCAGTATTTT.

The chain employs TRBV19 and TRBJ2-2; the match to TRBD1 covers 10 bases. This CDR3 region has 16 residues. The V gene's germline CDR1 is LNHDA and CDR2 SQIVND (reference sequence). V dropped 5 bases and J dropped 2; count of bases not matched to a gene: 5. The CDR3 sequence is CASSGWTGGNTGELFF. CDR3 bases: TGTGCCAGTAGTGGATGGACAGGGGGAAACACCGGGGAGCTGTTTTTT.

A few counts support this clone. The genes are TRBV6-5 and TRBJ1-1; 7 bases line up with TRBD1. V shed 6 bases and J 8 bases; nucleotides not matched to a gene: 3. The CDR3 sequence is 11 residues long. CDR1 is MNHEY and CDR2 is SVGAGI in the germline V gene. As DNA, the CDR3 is TGTGCCAGCAGCCGGGACAGAGAAGCTTTCTTT. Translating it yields CASSRDREAFF.

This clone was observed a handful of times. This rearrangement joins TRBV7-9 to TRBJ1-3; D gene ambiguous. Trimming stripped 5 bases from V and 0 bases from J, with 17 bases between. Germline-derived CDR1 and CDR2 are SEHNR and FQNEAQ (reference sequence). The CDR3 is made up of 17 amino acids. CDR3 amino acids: CASSDDIRRPSGNTIYF. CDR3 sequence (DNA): TGTGCCAGCAGCGACGACATCCGCAGGCCCTCTGGAAACACCATATATTTT. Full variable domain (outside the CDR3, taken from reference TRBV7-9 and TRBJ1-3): DTGVSQNPRHKITKRGQNVTFRCDPISEHNRLYWYRQTLGQGPEFLTYFQNEAQLEKSRLLSDRFSAERPKGSFSTLEIQRTEQGDSAMYLCASSDDIRRPSGNTIYFGEGSWLTVV.

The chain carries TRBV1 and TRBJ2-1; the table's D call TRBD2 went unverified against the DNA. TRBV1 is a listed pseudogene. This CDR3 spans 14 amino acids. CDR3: CTSSRVRDYNEQFF. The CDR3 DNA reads TGCACCAGCAGCCGGGTCCGGGACTACAATGAGCAGTTCTTC.

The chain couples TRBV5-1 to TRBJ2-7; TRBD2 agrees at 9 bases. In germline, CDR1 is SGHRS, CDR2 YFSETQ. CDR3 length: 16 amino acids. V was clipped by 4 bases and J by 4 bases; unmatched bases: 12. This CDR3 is CASSLGGTSGPYEQYF. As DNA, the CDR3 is TGCGCCAGCAGCCTGGGGGGCACTAGCGGGCCGTACGAGCAGTACTTC.

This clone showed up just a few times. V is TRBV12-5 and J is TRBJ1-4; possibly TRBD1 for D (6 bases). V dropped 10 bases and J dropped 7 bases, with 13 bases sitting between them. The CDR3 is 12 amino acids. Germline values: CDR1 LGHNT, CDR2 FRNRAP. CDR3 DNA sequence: TGTGCTACAACAGGGACGGGTGAAAAACTGTTTTTT. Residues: CATTGTGEKLFF.

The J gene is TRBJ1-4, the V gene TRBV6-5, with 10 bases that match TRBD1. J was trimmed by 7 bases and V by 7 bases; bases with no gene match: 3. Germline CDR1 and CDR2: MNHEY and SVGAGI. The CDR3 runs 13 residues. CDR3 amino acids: CASTRTGGEKLFF. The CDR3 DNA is TGTGCCAGCACCCGGACAGGGGGTGAAAAACTGTTTTTT.

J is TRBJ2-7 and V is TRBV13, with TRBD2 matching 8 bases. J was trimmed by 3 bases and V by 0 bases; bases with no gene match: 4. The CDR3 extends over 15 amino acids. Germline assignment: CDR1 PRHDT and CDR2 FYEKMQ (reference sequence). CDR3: CASSLGPGTSYEQYF. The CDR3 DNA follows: TGTGCCAGCAGCTTAGGCCCTGGGACTAGCTACGAGCAGTACTTC.

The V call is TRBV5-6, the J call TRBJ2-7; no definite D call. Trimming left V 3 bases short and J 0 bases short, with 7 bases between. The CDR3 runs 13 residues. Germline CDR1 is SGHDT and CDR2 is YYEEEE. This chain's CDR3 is CASSSPGSYEQYF. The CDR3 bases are TGTGCCAGCAGCTCGCCAGGCTCCTACGAGCAGTACTTC.